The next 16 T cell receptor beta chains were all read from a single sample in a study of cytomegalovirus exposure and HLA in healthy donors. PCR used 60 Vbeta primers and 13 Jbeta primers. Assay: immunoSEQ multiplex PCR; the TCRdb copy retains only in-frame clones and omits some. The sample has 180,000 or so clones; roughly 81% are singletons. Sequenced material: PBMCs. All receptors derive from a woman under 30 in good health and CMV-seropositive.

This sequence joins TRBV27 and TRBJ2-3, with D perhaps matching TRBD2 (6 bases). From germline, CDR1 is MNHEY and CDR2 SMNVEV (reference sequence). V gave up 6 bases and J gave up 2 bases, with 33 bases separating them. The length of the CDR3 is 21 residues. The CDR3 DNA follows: TGTGCCAGCAGAACCCTCGGGGGTTACGAAAGCCCCTCTCCAAACACAGATACGCAGTATTTT. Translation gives CASRTLGGYESPSPNTDTQYF.

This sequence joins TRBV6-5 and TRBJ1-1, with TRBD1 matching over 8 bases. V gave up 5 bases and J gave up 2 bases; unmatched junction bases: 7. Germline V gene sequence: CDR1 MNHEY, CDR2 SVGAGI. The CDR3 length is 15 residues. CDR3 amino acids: CASSLATGANTEAFF. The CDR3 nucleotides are TGTGCCAGCAGTCTCGCGACAGGGGCTAACACTGAAGCTTTCTTT.

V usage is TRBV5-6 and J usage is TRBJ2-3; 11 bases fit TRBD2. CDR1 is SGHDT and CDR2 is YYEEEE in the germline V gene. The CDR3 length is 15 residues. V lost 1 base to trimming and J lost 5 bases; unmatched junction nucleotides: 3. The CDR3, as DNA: TGTGCCAGCAGCTTGTTTAGCGGGGGGGGAGATACGCAGTATTTT. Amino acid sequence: CASSLFSGGGDTQYF.

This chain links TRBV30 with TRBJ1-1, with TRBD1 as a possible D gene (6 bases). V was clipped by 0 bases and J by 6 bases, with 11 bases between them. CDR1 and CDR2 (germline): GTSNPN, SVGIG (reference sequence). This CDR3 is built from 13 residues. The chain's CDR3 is CAWSVLRQAEAFF. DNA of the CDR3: TGTGCCTGGAGTGTACTCCGACAGGCTGAAGCTTTCTTT.

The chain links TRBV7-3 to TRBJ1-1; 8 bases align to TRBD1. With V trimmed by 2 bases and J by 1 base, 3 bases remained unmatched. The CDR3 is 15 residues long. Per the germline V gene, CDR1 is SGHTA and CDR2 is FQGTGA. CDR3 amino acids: CASSLGDRPNTEAFF. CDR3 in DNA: TGTGCCAGCAGCTTAGGGGACAGGCCGAACACTGAAGCTTTCTTT. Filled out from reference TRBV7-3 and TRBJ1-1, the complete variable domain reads GAGVSQTPSNKVTEKGKYVELRCDPISGHTALYWYRQSLGQGPEFLIYFQGTGAADDSGLPNDRFFAVRPEGSVSTLKIQRTERGDSAVYLCASSLGDRPNTEAFFGQGTRLTVV.

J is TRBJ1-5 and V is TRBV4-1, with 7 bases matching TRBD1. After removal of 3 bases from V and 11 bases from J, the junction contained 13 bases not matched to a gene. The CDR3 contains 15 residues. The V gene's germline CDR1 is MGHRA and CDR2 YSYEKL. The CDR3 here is CASSQVGGRERAQHF. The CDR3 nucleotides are TGCGCCAGCAGCCAGGTAGGGGGCCGGGAGAGGGCCCAGCATTTT.

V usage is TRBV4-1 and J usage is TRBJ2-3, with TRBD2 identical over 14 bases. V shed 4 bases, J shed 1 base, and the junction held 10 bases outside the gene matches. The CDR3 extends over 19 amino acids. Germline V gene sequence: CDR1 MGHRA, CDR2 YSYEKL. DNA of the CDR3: TGCGCCAGCAGCCCCTACCGACTAGCGGGGGGGAGGGGCACAGATACGCAGTATTTT. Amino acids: CASSPYRLAGGRGTDTQYF.

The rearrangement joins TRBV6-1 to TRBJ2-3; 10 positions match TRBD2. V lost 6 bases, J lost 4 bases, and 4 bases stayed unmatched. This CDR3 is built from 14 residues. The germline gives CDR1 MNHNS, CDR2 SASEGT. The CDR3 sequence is CASRIAGGPDTQYF. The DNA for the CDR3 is TGTGCCAGCAGGATAGCGGGGGGCCCAGATACGCAGTATTTT.

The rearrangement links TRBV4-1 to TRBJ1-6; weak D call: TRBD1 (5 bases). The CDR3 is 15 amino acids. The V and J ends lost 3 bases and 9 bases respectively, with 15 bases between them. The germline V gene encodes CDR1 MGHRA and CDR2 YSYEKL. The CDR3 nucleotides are TGCGCCAGCAGCCAGGCTGCAGGGTACGGTTCACCCCTCCACTTT. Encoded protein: CASSQAAGYGSPLHF.

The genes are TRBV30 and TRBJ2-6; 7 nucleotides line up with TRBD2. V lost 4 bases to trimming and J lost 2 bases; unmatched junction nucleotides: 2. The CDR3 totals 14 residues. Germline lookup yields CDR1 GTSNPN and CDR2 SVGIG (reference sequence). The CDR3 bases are TGTGCCTGGACTGCGGGAGCTGGGGCCAACGTCCTGACTTTC. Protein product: CAWTAGAGANVLTF. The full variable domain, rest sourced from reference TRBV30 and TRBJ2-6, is SQTIHQWPATLVQPVGSPLSLECTVEGTSNPNLYWYRQAAGRGLQLLFYSVGIGQISSEVPQNLSASRPQDRQFILSSKKLLLSDSGFYLCAWTAGAGANVLTFGAGSRLTVL.

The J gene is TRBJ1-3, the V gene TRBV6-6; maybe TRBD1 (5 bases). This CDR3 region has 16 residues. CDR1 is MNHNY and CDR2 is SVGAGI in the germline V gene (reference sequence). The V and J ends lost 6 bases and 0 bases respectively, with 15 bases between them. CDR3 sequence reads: CASSLAGGDSGNTIYF. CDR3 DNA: TGTGCCAGCAGCCTAGCCGGGGGGGACTCTGGAAACACCATATATTTT.

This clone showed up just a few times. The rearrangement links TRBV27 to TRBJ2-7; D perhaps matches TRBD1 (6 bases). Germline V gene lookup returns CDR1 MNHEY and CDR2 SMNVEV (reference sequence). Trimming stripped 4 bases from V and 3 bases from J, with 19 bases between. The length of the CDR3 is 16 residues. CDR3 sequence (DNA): TGTGCCAGCAGTTCACCGCCCAGGGGTAGGGGCTACGAGCAGTACTTC. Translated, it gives CASSSPPRGRGYEQYF.

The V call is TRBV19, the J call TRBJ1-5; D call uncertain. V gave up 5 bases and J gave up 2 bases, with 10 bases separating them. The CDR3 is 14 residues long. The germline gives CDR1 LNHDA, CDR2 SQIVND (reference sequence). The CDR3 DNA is TGTGCCAGTAGTGTGTGGTCGGGCAATCAGCCCCAGCATTTT. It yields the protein CASSVWSGNQPQHF.

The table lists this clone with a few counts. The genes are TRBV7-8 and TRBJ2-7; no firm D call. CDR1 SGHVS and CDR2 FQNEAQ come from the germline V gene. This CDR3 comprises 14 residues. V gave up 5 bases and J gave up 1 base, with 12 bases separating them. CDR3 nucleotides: TGTGCCAGCAGCCTCAACATTGGTTCCTACGAGCAGTACTTC. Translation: CASSLNIGSYEQYF.

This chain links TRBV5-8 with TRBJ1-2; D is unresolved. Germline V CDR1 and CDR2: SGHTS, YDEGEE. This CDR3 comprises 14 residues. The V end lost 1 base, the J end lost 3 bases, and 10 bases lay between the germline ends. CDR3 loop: CASSLSHGDYGYTF. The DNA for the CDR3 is TGTGCCAGCAGCTTGAGTCACGGAGACTATGGCTACACCTTC.

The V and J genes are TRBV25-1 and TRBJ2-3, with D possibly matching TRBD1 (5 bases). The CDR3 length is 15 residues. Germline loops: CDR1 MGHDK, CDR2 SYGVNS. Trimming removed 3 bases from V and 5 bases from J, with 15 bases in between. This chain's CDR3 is CASSDFSRVGDTQYF. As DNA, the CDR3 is TGTGCCAGCAGTGATTTCTCCAGGGTGGGAGATACGCAGTATTTT.